The 31 T cell receptor beta chains presented below share a single source sample, sequenced in a study of blood T cell repertoires in COVID-19. TCRdb's table, derived via immunoSEQ multiplex PCR, lists solely in-frame clones and lacks some. The data hold roughly 250,000 clones, with 85% to 95% observed a single time. The specimen was PBMCs or T cells enriched from blood (not recorded which). These receptors were collected from a woman aged 18-29 years who had recovered from COVID-19.

The chain recombines TRBV6-5 with TRBJ1-6, with D possibly matching TRBD1 (6 bases). The V gene lost 6 bases and the J gene lost 0 bases, with 9 bases spanning the gap. This CDR3 comprises 15 residues. Germline V gene lookup returns CDR1 MNHEY and CDR2 SVGAGI. The CDR3 DNA reads as TGTGCCAGCAGGAGGGGGAGCTCCTATAATTCACCCCTCCACTTT. Translating gives CASRRGSSYNSPLHF.

This clone was recorded once. This chain connects TRBV18 to TRBJ1-4; no definite D call. In germline, CDR1 is KGHSH, CDR2 LQKENI. The CDR3 sequence is 13 residues long. Trimming left V 2 bases short and J 8 bases short, with 9 bases between. CDR3 protein: CASSPGWREKLFF. CDR3 coding DNA: TGTGCCAGCTCACCAGGGTGGAGAGAAAAACTGTTTTTT.

This chain joins TRBV21-1 and TRBJ2-5; the DNA was not used to check the table's D call, TRBD1. TRBV21-1 corresponds to a pseudogene. The CDR3 spans 14 residues. CDR3 amino acids: CASTSDRGGETQYF. The CDR3 region has the DNA TGTGCCAGCACCTCGGACAGGGGGGGAGAGACCCAGTACTTC.

This chain connects TRBV3-1 (or the pseudogene TRBV3-2) to TRBJ2-7, with 8 positions matching TRBD2. Germline trimming cut 4 bases from V and 6 bases from J; bases unmatched to any gene: 8. Germline values: CDR1 LGHDT, CDR2 YNNKEL (reference sequence). The CDR3 contains 14 residues. The CDR3 is CASSPGLVTSEQYF. CDR3 in DNA: TGTGCCAGCAGCCCGGGACTAGTAACGAGCGAGCAGTACTTC.

The chain links TRBV5-1 to TRBJ2-3; 7 bases are a match to TRBD1. V shed 2 bases and J 4 bases; nucleotides not matched to a gene: 7. This CDR3 is built from 15 residues. CDR1 SGHRS and CDR2 YFSETQ come from the germline V gene. CDR3 protein: CASSFTGARADTQYF. CDR3 nucleotides: TGCGCCAGCAGCTTCACAGGGGCGCGGGCAGATACGCAGTATTTT. The full variable domain, in which reference TRBV5-1 and TRBJ2-3 provide the parts outside the CDR3, is KAGVTQTPRYLIKTRGQQVTLSCSPISGHRSVSWYQQTPGQGLQFLFEYFSETQRNKGNFPGRFSGRQFSNSRSEMNVSTLELGDSALYLCASSFTGARADTQYFGPGTRLTVL.

The chain recombines TRBV3-1 (or the pseudogene TRBV3-2) with TRBJ2-5; 12 bases fit TRBD2. Germline CDR1 and CDR2: LGHDT and YNNKEL (reference sequence). After removal of 1 base from V and 2 bases from J, the junction contained 2 bases not matched to a gene. CDR3 length equals 16 residues. Written as DNA, the CDR3 is TGTGCCAGCAGCCAAGTAACTAGCGGGGGGCAAGAGACCCAGTACTTC. This gives the protein CASSQVTSGGQETQYF.

This rearrangement joins TRBV3-1 (or the pseudogene TRBV3-2) to TRBJ2-3; 9 bases agree with TRBD2. The germline gives CDR1 LGHDT, CDR2 YNNKEL (reference sequence). V gave up 3 bases and J gave up 3 bases; unmatched junction bases: 7. This CDR3 spans 16 amino acids. CDR3 sequence reads: CASSQRGGAWTDTQYF. The DNA for the CDR3 is TGTGCCAGCAGCCAGCGCGGGGGGGCGTGGACAGATACGCAGTATTTT.

This chain links TRBV2 with TRBJ2-1; TRBD2 agrees at 9 bases. Germline V gene lookup returns CDR1 SNHLY and CDR2 FYNNEI. The CDR3 has 16 residues. J was trimmed by 8 bases and V by 5 bases; bases with no gene match: 13. The DNA for the CDR3 is TGTGCCAGCAGTCCCACTACTAGCGGGCTACGCGATGAGCAGTTCTTC. Amino acid sequence: CASSPTTSGLRDEQFF.

This sequence joins TRBV5-6 and TRBJ2-3; 7 bases agree with TRBD2. Trimming cost V 7 bases and J 0 bases; bases outside gene matches: 5. CDR3 length: 14 residues. Germline CDR1 reads SGHDT; CDR2 reads YYEEEE. CDR3 nucleotides: TGTGCCAGCGGGGGACTACCCAGCACAGATACGCAGTATTTT. Amino acids: CASGGLPSTDTQYF. Combining the CDR3 with reference TRBV5-6 and TRBJ2-3 gives the whole variable domain DAGVTQSPTHLIKTRGQQVTLRCSPKSGHDTVSWYQQALGQGPQFIFQYYEEEERQRGNFPDRFSGHQFPNYSSELNVNALLLGDSALYLCASGGLPSTDTQYFGPGTRLTVL.

The chain uses TRBV6-5 and TRBJ1-5; D is uncertain. The germline V gene has CDR1 MNHEY and CDR2 SVGAGI. V was cut by 7 bases and J by 3 bases, with 10 bases left in between. The CDR3 covers 13 residues. The CDR3 spells CASIGQYNQPQHF. Written as DNA, the CDR3 is TGTGCCAGCATTGGGCAGTACAATCAGCCCCAGCATTTT.

The rearrangement joins TRBV7-2 to TRBJ1-5, with 7 bases lining up with TRBD1. The V gene end was trimmed by 4 bases and the J gene end by 4 bases; junction bases not matched to a gene: 13. This CDR3 is built from 17 residues. Germline V gene sequence: CDR1 SGHTA, CDR2 FQGNSA. In DNA form, the CDR3 reads TGTGCCAGCAGCTATCAGTTCTTGGACAGGACTAATCAGCCCCAGCATTTT. Its translation is CASSYQFLDRTNQPQHF.

The chain joins TRBV5-6 to TRBJ1-1; D ambiguous. The V gene lost 0 bases and the J gene lost 5 bases, with 14 bases spanning the gap. This CDR3 is 15 amino acids long. Germline assignment: CDR1 SGHDT and CDR2 YYEEEE. Here the CDR3 reads CASSLAALQTTEAFF. The CDR3 region has the DNA TGTGCCAGCAGCTTGGCGGCCCTCCAGACTACTGAAGCTTTCTTT.

The chain combines TRBV2 with TRBJ1-2, with D uncertain. CDR3 size: 12 residues. The germline V and J ends were trimmed by 4 bases and 0 bases, with 3 bases remaining between them. Germline V gene lookup returns CDR1 SNHLY and CDR2 FYNNEI. The CDR3 coding sequence is TGTGCCAGCAGTGCGTCTAACTATGGCTACACCTTC. Translation gives CASSASNYGYTF.

CDR3 DNA sequence: TGTGCCAGCAGTTTATACGTTCCGGGAAATCAGCCCCAGCATTTT. Translation: CASSLYVPGNQPQHF. This chain connects TRBV28 to TRBJ1-5; D gene uncertain. The CDR3 extends over 15 amino acids. The germline V gene has CDR1 MDHEN and CDR2 SYDVKM. Trimming stripped 1 base from V and 4 bases from J, with 11 bases between. Looking up the rest from reference TRBV28 and TRBJ1-5 gives the full variable domain: DVKVTQSSRYLVKRTGEKVFLECVQDMDHENMFWYRQDPGLGLRLIYFSYDVKMKEKGDIPEGYSVSREKKERFSLILESASTNQTSMYLCASSLYVPGNQPQHFGDGTRLSIL.

The rearrangement joins TRBV7-9 to TRBJ2-2; TRBD2 aligns across 13 bases. The CDR3 is made up of 18 amino acids. J was trimmed by 4 bases and V by 5 bases; bases with no gene match: 10. Germline-derived CDR1 and CDR2 are SEHNR and FQNEAQ (reference sequence). Written as DNA, the CDR3 is TGTGCCAGCAGCAGTTCTCCGGGACTAGCGGGAAGCACCGGGGAGCTGTTTTTT. Amino acids: CASSSSPGLAGSTGELFF.

The chain recombines TRBV27 with TRBJ1-1, with 11 positions matching TRBD1. Unmatched junction bases numbered 8, after V lost 7 bases and J lost 10 bases. Per the germline V gene, CDR1 is MNHEY and CDR2 is SMNVEV (reference sequence). The CDR3 runs 13 residues. The CDR3 region is CASMRDRGDGAFF. CDR3 bases: TGTGCCAGCATGCGGGACAGGGGGGATGGAGCTTTCTTT.

The chain is built from TRBV12-5 and TRBJ2-3, with D uncertain. The germline V gene has CDR1 LGHNT and CDR2 FRNRAP. Trimming shortened V by 6 bases and J by 4 bases, and 20 bases separated the two germline ends. This CDR3 is 16 amino acids long. The CDR3 here is CASGSPSPLIADTQYF. The CDR3, as DNA: TGTGCTAGTGGATCCCCGAGCCCGTTAATCGCAGATACGCAGTATTTT. The entire variable domain, with the rest obtained from reference TRBV12-5 and TRBJ2-3, is as follows: DARVTQTPRHKVTEMGQEVTMRCQPILGHNTVFWYRQTMMQGLELLAYFRNRAPLDDSGMPKDRFSAEMPDATLATLKIQPSEPRDSAVYFCASGSPSPLIADTQYFGPGTRLTVL.

V gene TRBV6-5 combines with J gene TRBJ2-1; TRBD2 matches at 7 bases. Germline V gene sequence: CDR1 MNHEY, CDR2 SVGAGI. V lost 6 bases, J lost 0 bases, and 5 bases stayed unmatched. This CDR3 has 15 amino acids. Here the CDR3 DNA reads TGTGCCAGCAGACCGGGGGGTAGCTCCTACAATGAGCAGTTCTTC. Protein: CASRPGGSSYNEQFF.

This chain uses TRBV6-2 or TRBV6-3 with TRBJ2-5; 10 bases agree with TRBD2. The V gene's germline CDR1 is MNHEY and CDR2 SVGEGT. The CDR3 extends over 17 amino acids. With V trimmed by 4 bases and J by 2 bases, 10 bases remained unmatched. The chain's CDR3 is CASSSRRTSGKQETQYF. CDR3 sequence (DNA): TGTGCCAGCAGTTCGAGGCGGACTAGCGGCAAACAAGAGACCCAGTACTTC.

The V gene is TRBV10-3, the J gene TRBJ1-2; D unresolved. Between the trimmed V and J ends, which lost 4 bases and 5 bases, there was a span of 20 bases. This CDR3 is 16 amino acids long. The germline CDR1 and CDR2 sequences are ENHRY and SYGVKD. The CDR3 sequence: CAISGGMGRGVYGYTF. CDR3 coding DNA: TGTGCCATCAGTGGAGGCATGGGTCGAGGAGTATATGGCTACACCTTC.

V gene TRBV3-1 (or the pseudogene TRBV3-2) combines with J gene TRBJ2-5, with no clear D. V lost 4 bases to trimming and J lost 4 bases, with 13 bases between them. Germline lookup yields CDR1 LGHDT and CDR2 YNNKEL (reference sequence). CDR3 length equals 14 residues. CDR3 sequence (DNA): TGTGCCAGCAGCCGCGGTGGCAGAACAGAGACCCAGTACTTC. Translation: CASSRGGRTETQYF.

The V gene is TRBV7-3, the J gene TRBJ1-1; D is perhaps TRBD1 (6 bases). With 5 bases removed from V and 2 bases from J, the gap between germline ends came to 9 bases. The CDR3 is made up of 13 amino acids. The V gene's germline CDR1 is SGHTA and CDR2 FQGTGA. In DNA, the CDR3 is TGTGCCAGCAGCCCAGGGGCTAACACTGAAGCTTTCTTT. Residues: CASSPGANTEAFF.

The V gene is TRBV5-1, the J gene TRBJ1-2, with TRBD1 matching 9 bases. The CDR3 runs 17 residues. J was trimmed by 4 bases and V by 1 base; bases with no gene match: 11. Germline CDR1 is SGHRS and CDR2 is YFSETQ. The chain's CDR3 is CASSLRVGQGRAYGYTF. Written as DNA, the CDR3 is TGCGCCAGCAGCTTGAGGGTCGGACAGGGGCGTGCCTATGGCTACACCTTC. The whole variable domain, remainder taken from reference TRBV5-1 and TRBJ1-2, is KAGVTQTPRYLIKTRGQQVTLSCSPISGHRSVSWYQQTPGQGLQFLFEYFSETQRNKGNFPGRFSGRQFSNSRSEMNVSTLELGDSALYLCASSLRVGQGRAYGYTFGSGTRLTVV.

This sequence joins TRBV5-1 and TRBJ2-3; 10 bases match TRBD2. The CDR3 sequence is 17 residues long. V was pared by 0 bases and J by 2 bases, with 6 bases of the junction left unmatched. Germline V gives CDR1 SGHRS, CDR2 YFSETQ. The CDR3 loop is CASSLGPLAGDTDTQYF. CDR3 in DNA: TGCGCCAGCAGCTTGGGCCCCCTAGCGGGAGACACAGATACGCAGTATTTT.

The chain uses TRBV15 and TRBJ2-7; D ambiguous. This CDR3 has 15 residues. V was cut by 0 bases and J by 2 bases, with 11 bases left in between. Per the germline V gene, CDR1 is LNHNV and CDR2 is YYDKDF (reference sequence). As DNA, the CDR3 is TGTGCCACCAGCAGAGATCATGAACAGACCTACGAGCAGTACTTC. Its protein product is CATSRDHEQTYEQYF.

This chain uses TRBV19 with TRBJ1-2, with TRBD1 matching 7 bases. This CDR3 contains 13 residues. The germline V gene encodes CDR1 LNHDA and CDR2 SQIVND (reference sequence). The J segment lost 5 bases and the V segment lost 3 bases, leaving 3 bases of the junction unmatched. Here the CDR3 DNA reads TGTGCCAGTAGTATTCAACAGGGGTATGGCTACACCTTC. Translating gives CASSIQQGYGYTF.

The V gene is TRBV19, the J gene TRBJ1-1, with a possible D match to TRBD1 (6 bases). The V gene lost 4 bases and the J gene lost 6 bases, with 21 bases spanning the gap. Germline loops: CDR1 LNHDA, CDR2 SQIVND (reference sequence). The CDR3 covers 16 residues. The CDR3 sequence is CASSRTDSSIVSEAFF. CDR3 in DNA: TGTGCCAGTAGTAGAACGGACAGTTCTATTGTTTCTGAAGCTTTCTTT.

The chain has TRBV7-3 and TRBJ2-2; possibly TRBD2 for D (6 bases). The CDR3 has 14 residues. V dropped 3 bases and J dropped 6 bases, with 11 bases sitting between them. Germline loops: CDR1 SGHTA, CDR2 FQGTGA. The CDR3 DNA follows: TGTGCCAGCAGCTTGTTTGCGGGGTCCGGGGAGCTGTTTTTT. It specifies CASSLFAGSGELFF. The entire variable domain, with the rest obtained from reference TRBV7-3 and TRBJ2-2, is as follows: GAGVSQTPSNKVTEKGKYVELRCDPISGHTALYWYRQSLGQGPEFLIYFQGTGAADDSGLPNDRFFAVRPEGSVSTLKIQRTERGDSAVYLCASSLFAGSGELFFGEGSRLTVL.

V gene TRBV6-5 combines with J gene TRBJ1-1; D unresolved. Trimming removed 4 bases at V and 3 bases at J, with 12 bases between. The length of the CDR3 is 14 residues. Per germline, CDR1 MNHEY and CDR2 SVGAGI. DNA of the CDR3: TGTGCCAGCAGTTCTTTGACGGAGGACACTGAAGCTTTCTTT. It translates to CASSSLTEDTEAFF.

V and J are TRBV28 and TRBJ1-3, with D unresolved. The germline CDR1 and CDR2 sequences are MDHEN and SYDVKM. The V and J ends lost 7 bases and 4 bases respectively, with 17 bases between them. This CDR3 has 15 residues. The CDR3 nucleotides are TGTGCCAGCACCTCGAACCCGGGGTTCGGAAACACCATATATTTT. Protein: CASTSNPGFGNTIYF. Full variable domain (outside the CDR3, taken from reference TRBV28 and TRBJ1-3): DVKVTQSSRYLVKRTGEKVFLECVQDMDHENMFWYRQDPGLGLRLIYFSYDVKMKEKGDIPEGYSVSREKKERFSLILESASTNQTSMYLCASTSNPGFGNTIYFGEGSWLTVV.

A single count supports this clone. The chain uses TRBV5-1 and TRBJ2-2; no reliable D call. CDR3 length equals 15 residues. Germline loops: CDR1 SGHRS, CDR2 YFSETQ. Trimming cost V 1 base and J 0 bases, with 7 bases left between them. CDR3 sequence reads: CASSLTDANTGELFF. CDR3 nucleotide sequence: TGCGCCAGCAGCTTGACAGACGCGAACACCGGGGAGCTGTTTTTT.